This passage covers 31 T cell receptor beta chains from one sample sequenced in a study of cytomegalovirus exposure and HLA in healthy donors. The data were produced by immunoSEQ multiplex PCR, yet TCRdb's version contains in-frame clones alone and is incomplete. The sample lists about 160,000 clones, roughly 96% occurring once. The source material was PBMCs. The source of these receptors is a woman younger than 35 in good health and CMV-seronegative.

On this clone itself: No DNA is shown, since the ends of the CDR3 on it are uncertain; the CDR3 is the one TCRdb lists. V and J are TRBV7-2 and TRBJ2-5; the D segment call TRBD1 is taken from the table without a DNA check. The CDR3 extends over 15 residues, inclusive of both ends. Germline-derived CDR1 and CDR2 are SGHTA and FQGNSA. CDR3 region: CASSSPQGFLETQYF.

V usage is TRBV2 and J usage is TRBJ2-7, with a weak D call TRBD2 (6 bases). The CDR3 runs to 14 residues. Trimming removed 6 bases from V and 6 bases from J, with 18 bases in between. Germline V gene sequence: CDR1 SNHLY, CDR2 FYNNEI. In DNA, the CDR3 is TGTGCCAGCAGAACCAGGGACTCCCCGAGCGAGCAGTACTTC. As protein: CASRTRDSPSEQYF. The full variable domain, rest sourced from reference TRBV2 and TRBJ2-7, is EPEVTQTPSHQVTQMGQEVILRCVPISNHLYFYWYRQILGQKVEFLVSFYNNEISEKSEIFDDQFSVERPDGSNFTLKIRSTKLEDSAMYFCASRTRDSPSEQYFGPGTRLTVT.

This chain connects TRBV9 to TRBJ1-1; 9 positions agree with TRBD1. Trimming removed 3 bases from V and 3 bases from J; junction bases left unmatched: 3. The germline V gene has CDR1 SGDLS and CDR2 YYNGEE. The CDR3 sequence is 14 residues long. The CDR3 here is CASSENRGHTEAFF. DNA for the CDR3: TGTGCCAGCAGCGAAAACAGGGGGCACACTGAAGCTTTCTTT.

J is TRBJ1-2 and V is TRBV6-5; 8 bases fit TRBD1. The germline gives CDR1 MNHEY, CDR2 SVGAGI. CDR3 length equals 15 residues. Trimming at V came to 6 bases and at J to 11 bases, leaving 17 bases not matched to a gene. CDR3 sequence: CASREQGTGFSLYTF. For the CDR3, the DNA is TGTGCCAGCAGAGAACAGGGGACAGGCTTTTCGTTGTACACCTTC.

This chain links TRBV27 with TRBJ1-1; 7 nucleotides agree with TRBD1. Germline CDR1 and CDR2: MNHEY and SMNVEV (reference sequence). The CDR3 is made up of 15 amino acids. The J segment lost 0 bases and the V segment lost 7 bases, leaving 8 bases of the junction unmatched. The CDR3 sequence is CASTVTGTMNTEAFF. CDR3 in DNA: TGTGCCAGCACCGTGACAGGGACCATGAACACTGAAGCTTTCTTT.

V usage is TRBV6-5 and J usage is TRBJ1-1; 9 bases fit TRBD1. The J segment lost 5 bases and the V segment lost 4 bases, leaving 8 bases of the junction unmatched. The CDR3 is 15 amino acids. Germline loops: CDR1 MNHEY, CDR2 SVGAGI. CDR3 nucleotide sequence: TGTGCCAGCAGTTTGTCAGGACAGGGGCGGACTGAAGCTTTCTTT. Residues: CASSLSGQGRTEAFF.

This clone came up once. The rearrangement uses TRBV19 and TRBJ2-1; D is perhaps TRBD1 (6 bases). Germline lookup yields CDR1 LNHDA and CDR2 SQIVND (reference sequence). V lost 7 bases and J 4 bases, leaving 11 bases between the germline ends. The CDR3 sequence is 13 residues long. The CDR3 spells CASNTGSYNEQFF. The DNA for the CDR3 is TGTGCCAGTAATACAGGGTCGTACAATGAGCAGTTCTTC.

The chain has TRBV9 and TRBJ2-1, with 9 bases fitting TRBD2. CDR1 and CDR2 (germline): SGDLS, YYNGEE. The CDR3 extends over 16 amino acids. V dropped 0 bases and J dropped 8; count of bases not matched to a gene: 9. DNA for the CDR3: TGTGCCAGCAGCGTAGAACCAGCGGGGGGCTGGGATGAGCAGTTCTTC. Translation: CASSVEPAGGWDEQFF.

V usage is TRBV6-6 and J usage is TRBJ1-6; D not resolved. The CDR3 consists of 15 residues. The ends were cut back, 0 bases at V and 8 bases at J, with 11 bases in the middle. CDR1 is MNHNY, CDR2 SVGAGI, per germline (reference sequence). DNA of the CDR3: TGTGCCAGCAGTTACTCGATATCGAGGGATTCACCCCTCCACTTT. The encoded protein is CASSYSISRDSPLHF.

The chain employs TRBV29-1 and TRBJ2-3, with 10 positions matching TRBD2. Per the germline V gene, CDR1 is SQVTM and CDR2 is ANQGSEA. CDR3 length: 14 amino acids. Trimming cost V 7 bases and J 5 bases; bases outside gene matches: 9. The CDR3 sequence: CSGGGLAGEDTQYF. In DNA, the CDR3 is TGCAGCGGGGGCGGGCTAGCGGGGGAAGATACGCAGTATTTT.

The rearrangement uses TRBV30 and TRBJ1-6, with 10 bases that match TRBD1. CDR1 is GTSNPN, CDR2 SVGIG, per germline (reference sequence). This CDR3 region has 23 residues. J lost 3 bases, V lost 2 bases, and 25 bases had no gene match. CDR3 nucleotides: TGTGCCTGGAGTCCCGGAACGACGCGGACAGGGGGGGAACGATTGTTCTATAATTCACCCCTCCACTTT. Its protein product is CAWSPGTTRTGGERLFYNSPLHF.

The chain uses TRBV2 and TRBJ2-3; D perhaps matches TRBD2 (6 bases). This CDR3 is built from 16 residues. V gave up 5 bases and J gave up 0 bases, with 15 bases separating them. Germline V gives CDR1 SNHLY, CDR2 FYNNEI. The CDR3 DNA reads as TGTGCCAGCAGTACGACGGCGGGAACTAGCACAGATACGCAGTATTTT. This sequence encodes CASSTTAGTSTDTQYF.

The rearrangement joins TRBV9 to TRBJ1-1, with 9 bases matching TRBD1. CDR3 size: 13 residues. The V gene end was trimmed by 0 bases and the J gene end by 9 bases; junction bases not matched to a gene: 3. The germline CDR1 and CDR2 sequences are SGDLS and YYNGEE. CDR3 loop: CASSVGDRGKAFF. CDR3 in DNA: TGTGCCAGCAGCGTAGGAGACAGGGGGAAAGCTTTCTTT.

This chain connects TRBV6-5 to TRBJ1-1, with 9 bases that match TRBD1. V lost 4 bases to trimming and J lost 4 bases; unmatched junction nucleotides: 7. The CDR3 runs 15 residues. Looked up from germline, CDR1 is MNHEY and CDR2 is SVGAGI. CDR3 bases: TGTGCCAGCAGTTGGCACAGGGGGCCTAGCACTGAAGCTTTCTTT. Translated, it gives CASSWHRGPSTEAFF.

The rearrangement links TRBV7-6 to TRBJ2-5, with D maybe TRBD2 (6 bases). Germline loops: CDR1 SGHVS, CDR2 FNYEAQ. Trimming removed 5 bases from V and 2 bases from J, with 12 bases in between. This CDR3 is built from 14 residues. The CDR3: CASSKGGSQETQYF. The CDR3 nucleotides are TGTGCCAGCAGCAAAGGAGGGTCACAAGAGACCCAGTACTTC.

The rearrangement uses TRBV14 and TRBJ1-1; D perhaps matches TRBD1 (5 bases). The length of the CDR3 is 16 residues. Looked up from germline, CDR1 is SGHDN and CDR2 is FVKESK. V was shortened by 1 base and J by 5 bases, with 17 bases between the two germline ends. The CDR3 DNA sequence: TGTGCCAGCAGCCAAGGACTAGGGGAAGGGGAAACTGAAGCTTTCTTT. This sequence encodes CASSQGLGEGETEAFF.

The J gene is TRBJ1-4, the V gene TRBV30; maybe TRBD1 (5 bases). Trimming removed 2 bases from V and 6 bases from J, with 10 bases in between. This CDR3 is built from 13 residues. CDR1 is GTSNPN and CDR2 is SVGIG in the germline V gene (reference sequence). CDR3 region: CAWSRGGYEKLFF. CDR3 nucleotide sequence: TGTGCCTGGAGTCGGGGGGGGTATGAAAAACTGTTTTTT.

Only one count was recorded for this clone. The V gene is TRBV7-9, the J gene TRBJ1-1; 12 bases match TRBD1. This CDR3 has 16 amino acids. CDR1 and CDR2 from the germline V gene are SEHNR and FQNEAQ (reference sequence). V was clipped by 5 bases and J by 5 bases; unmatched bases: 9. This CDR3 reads CASSTRGTGGVTEAFF. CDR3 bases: TGTGCCAGCAGCACCCGGGGGACAGGGGGCGTGACTGAAGCTTTCTTT.

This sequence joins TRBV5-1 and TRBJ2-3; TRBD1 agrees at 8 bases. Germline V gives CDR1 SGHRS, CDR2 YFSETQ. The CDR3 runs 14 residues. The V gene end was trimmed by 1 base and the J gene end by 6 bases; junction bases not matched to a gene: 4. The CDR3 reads CASSLQGASDTQYF. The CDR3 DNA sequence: TGCGCCAGCAGCTTGCAGGGGGCGTCTGATACGCAGTATTTT.

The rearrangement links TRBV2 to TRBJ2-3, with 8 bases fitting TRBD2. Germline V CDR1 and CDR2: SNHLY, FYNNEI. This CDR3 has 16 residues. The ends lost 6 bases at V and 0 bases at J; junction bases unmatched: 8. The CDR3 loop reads CASRELAGSSTDTQYF. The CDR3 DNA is TGTGCCAGCAGGGAATTAGCGGGGTCTAGCACAGATACGCAGTATTTT.

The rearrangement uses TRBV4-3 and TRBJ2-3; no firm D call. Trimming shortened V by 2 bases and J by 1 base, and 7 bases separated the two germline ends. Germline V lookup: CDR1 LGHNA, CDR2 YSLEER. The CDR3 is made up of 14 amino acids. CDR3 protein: CASSQRTGTDTQYF. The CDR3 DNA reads TGCGCCAGCAGCCAACGAACAGGCACAGATACGCAGTATTTT.

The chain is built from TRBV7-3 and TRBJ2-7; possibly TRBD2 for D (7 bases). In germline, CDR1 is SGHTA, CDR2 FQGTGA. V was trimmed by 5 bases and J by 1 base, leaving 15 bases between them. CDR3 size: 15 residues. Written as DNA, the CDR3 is TGTGCCAGCAGCGAAATGGGGGGGGCGTCCTACGAGCAGTACTTC. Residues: CASSEMGGASYEQYF.

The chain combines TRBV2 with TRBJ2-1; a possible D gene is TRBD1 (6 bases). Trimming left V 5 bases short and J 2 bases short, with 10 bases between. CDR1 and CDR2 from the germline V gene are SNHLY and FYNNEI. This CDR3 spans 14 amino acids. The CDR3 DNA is TGTGCCAGCAGTCTTCGGACAGCCTACAATGAGCAGTTCTTC. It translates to CASSLRTAYNEQFF.

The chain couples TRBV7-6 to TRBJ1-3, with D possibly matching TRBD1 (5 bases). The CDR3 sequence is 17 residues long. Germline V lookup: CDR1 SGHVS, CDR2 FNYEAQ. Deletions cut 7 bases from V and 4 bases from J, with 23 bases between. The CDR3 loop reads CASTKNQGLLGGNTIYF. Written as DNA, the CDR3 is TGTGCCAGCACCAAAAACCAGGGACTTCTGGGGGGAAACACCATATATTTT.

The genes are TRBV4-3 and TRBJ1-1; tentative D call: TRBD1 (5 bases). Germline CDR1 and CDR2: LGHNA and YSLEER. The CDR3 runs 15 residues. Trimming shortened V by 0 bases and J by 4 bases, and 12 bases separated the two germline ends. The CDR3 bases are TGCGCCAGCAGCCAAGATCTTGGGGGGTCCACTGAAGCTTTCTTT. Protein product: CASSQDLGGSTEAFF.

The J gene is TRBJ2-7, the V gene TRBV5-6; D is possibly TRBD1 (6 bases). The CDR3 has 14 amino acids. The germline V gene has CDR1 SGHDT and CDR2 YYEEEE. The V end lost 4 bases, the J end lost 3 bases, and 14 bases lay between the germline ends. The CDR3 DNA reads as TGTGCCAGCAGCGTCGGGACATTTAACTACGAGCAGTACTTC. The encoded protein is CASSVGTFNYEQYF.

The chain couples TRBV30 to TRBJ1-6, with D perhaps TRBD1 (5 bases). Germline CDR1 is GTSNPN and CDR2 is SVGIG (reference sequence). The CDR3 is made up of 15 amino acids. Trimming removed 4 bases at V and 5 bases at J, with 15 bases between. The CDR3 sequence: CAWNFWGGNNSPLHF. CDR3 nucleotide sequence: TGTGCCTGGAATTTTTGGGGGGGTAATAATTCACCCCTCCACTTT.

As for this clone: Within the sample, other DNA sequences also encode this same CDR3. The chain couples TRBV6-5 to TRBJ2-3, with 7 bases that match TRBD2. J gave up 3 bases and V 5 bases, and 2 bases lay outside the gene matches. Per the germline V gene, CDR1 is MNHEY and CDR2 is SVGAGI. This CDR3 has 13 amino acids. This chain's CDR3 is CASSRTSTDTQYF. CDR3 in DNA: TGTGCCAGCAGTCGGACTAGTACAGATACGCAGTATTTT.

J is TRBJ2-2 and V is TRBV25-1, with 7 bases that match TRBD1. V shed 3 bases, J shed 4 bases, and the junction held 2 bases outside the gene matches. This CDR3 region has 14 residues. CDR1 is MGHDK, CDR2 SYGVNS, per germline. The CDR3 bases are TGTGCCAGCAGTGAGGGACAGCTCACCGGGGAGCTGTTTTTT. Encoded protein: CASSEGQLTGELFF.

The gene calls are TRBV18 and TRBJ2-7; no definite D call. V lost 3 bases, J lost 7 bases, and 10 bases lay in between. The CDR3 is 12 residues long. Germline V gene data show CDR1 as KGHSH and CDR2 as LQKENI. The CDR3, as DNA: TGTGCCAGCTCACCCACGGAGAGGGAGCAGTACTTC. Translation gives CASSPTEREQYF.

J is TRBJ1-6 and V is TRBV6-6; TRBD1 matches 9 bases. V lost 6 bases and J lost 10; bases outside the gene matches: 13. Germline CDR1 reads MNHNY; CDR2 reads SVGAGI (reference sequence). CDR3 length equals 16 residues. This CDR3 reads CASSQTVGQGRSPLHF. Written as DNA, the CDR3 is TGTGCCAGCAGCCAAACGGTTGGACAGGGGCGATCACCCCTCCACTTT.